The 28 T cell receptor beta chains reported below all come from one sample, sequenced in a study of blood T cell repertoires in COVID-19. Clones were read by immunoSEQ multiplex PCR, and TCRdb kept only the in-frame ones, dropping some. The sample lists 410,000 or so clones; about nine tenths were seen once. The material sequenced was peripheral blood. Receptor source: a woman aged 40 to 50 with COVID-19, enrolled during active disease.

The J gene is TRBJ2-3, the V gene TRBV5-8; no definite D call. Between the trimmed V and J ends, which lost 0 bases and 3 bases, there was a span of 14 bases. The CDR3 sequence is 16 residues long. CDR1 and CDR2 from the germline V gene are SGHTS and YDEGEE. The CDR3 reads CASSLAEIAYTDTQYF. CDR3 coding DNA: TGTGCCAGCAGCTTGGCCGAGATAGCTTATACAGATACGCAGTATTTT.

This clone has more than one count but fewer than ten. This sample also contains other DNA sequences that code for the same CDR3. V is TRBV5-4 and J is TRBJ1-5; D ambiguous. V was cut by 1 base and J by 4 bases, with 6 bases left in between. The CDR3 has 13 residues. Germline CDR1 reads SGHNT; CDR2 reads YYREEE (reference sequence). DNA of the CDR3: TGTGCCAGCAGCTTGTCGGGGAATCAGCCCCAGCATTTT. It is translated as CASSLSGNQPQHF.

V usage is TRBV5-4 and J usage is TRBJ2-7; 9 bases align to TRBD1. The germline gives CDR1 SGHNT, CDR2 YYREEE (reference sequence). The CDR3 runs 14 residues. J lost 6 bases, V lost 5 bases, and 9 bases had no gene match. CDR3 nucleotide sequence: TGTGCCAGCAGGGTACAGGGGGCGGTCGGCGAGCAGTACTTC. It codes for CASRVQGAVGEQYF.

In regard to this clone: Other DNA sequences in the sample encode the same CDR3. The chain recombines TRBV28 with TRBJ2-7; 9 nucleotides match TRBD1. The CDR3 runs to 13 residues. The trim removed 6 bases at V and 3 bases at J, leaving 3 bases unmatched. The V gene's germline CDR1 is MDHEN and CDR2 SYDVKM. Here the CDR3 DNA reads TGTGCCAGCAGCCTGGACAGGGGCTACGAGCAGTACTTC. It codes for CASSLDRGYEQYF.

V usage is TRBV6-1 and J usage is TRBJ1-2; maybe TRBD1 (6 bases). The V gene lost 0 bases and the J gene lost 5 bases, with 25 bases spanning the gap. Germline V lookup: CDR1 MNHNS, CDR2 SASEGT. This CDR3 is built from 19 residues. CDR3 DNA sequence: TGTGCCAGCAGTGAAGCGAAGGGCGGTGGCAGGGGATGGGGGTATGGCTACACCTTC. This sequence encodes CASSEAKGGGRGWGYGYTF.

V and J are TRBV11-1 and TRBJ2-4; D call uncertain. The germline gives CDR1 SGHAT, CDR2 FQDESV (reference sequence). The CDR3 has 12 residues. Trimming shortened V by 4 bases and J by 9 bases, and 10 bases separated the two germline ends. The CDR3 coding sequence is TGTGCCAGCAGCTCGTACAATGTCATTCAGTACTTC. The encoded protein is CASSSYNVIQYF.

This clone came up a few times. V and J are TRBV7-2 and TRBJ1-4; 9 nucleotides agree with TRBD1. Germline CDR1 reads SGHTA; CDR2 reads FQGNSA. Germline trimming cut 5 bases from V and 1 base from J; bases unmatched to any gene: 2. The CDR3 extends over 15 amino acids. In DNA form, the CDR3 reads TGTGCCAGCAGCCCGGGACAGGGAACTAATGAAAAACTGTTTTTT. This gives the protein CASSPGQGTNEKLFF. The full variable domain, its missing parts supplied by reference TRBV7-2 and TRBJ1-4, is GAGVSQSPSNKVTEKGKDVELRCDPISGHTALYWYRQSLGQGLEFLIYFQGNSAPDKSGLPSDRFSAERTGGSVSTLTIQRTQQEDSAVYLCASSPGQGTNEKLFFGSGTQLSVL.

This chain joins TRBV7-8 and TRBJ2-3, with TRBD1 as a possible D gene (6 bases). Germline V gene lookup returns CDR1 SGHVS and CDR2 FQNEAQ. V was clipped by 0 bases and J by 5 bases, with 15 bases between them. The length of the CDR3 is 16 residues. CDR3 DNA sequence: TGTGCCAGCAGCTTAGCCGGGACACCCCGAGGAGATACGCAGTATTTT. Translating it yields CASSLAGTPRGDTQYF.

This clone was seen once. V gene TRBV7-9 combines with J gene TRBJ2-3; 14 nucleotides agree with TRBD2. CDR3 length: 17 residues. V dropped 5 bases and J dropped 3; count of bases not matched to a gene: 7. Germline V gene data show CDR1 as SEHNR and CDR2 as FQNEAQ (reference sequence). The chain's CDR3 is CASSPPGLAGVTDTQYF. In DNA form, the CDR3 reads TGTGCCAGCAGCCCACCGGGACTAGCGGGGGTTACAGATACGCAGTATTTT.

The CDR3 DNA reads TGTGCCATCAGGAGCGGGGGCCCCACAGATACGCAGTATTTT. Its translation: CAIRSGGPTDTQYF. This chain uses TRBV10-3 with TRBJ2-3, with 8 positions matching TRBD2. Germline-derived CDR1 and CDR2 are ENHRY and SYGVKD. The CDR3 is 14 amino acids. Trimming removed 6 bases from V and 2 bases from J; junction bases left unmatched: 4.

The genes are TRBV30 and TRBJ1-2; 10 bases line up with TRBD1. Per the germline V gene, CDR1 is GTSNPN and CDR2 is SVGIG (reference sequence). The CDR3 runs 13 residues. The trim removed 4 bases at V and 4 bases at J, leaving 3 bases unmatched. The DNA for the CDR3 is TGTGCCTGGAAGACAGGGGGCGTCTATGGCTACACCTTC. Its translation: CAWKTGGVYGYTF.

The rearrangement joins TRBV28 to TRBJ1-2; D may be TRBD1 (5 bases). V was trimmed by 4 bases and J by 0 bases, leaving 9 bases between them. The V gene's germline CDR1 is MDHEN and CDR2 SYDVKM. This CDR3 is 14 amino acids long. For the CDR3, the DNA is TGTGCCAGCAGTTCGGGGGGAGCTAACTATGGCTACACCTTC. Protein: CASSSGGANYGYTF.

The V and J genes are TRBV28 and TRBJ2-7, with TRBD1 as a possible D gene (5 bases). CDR1 MDHEN and CDR2 SYDVKM come from the germline V gene. Between the trimmed V and J ends, which lost 3 bases and 3 bases, there was a span of 12 bases. This CDR3 has 14 amino acids. CDR3 region: CASSFSTALYEQYF. In DNA form, the CDR3 reads TGTGCCAGCAGTTTCTCGACAGCGCTCTACGAGCAGTACTTC.

This chain connects TRBV7-2 to TRBJ2-7; 15 positions agree with TRBD2. The germline V gene has CDR1 SGHTA and CDR2 FQGNSA. The V segment lost 1 base and the J segment 4 bases; nucleotides outside the gene matches: 5. CDR3 length: 17 residues. The CDR3 bases are TGTGCCAGCAGCTTAGGGACTAGCGGGAGGGGGTTATACGAGCAGTACTTC. It yields the protein CASSLGTSGRGLYEQYF.

There are a few counts of this clone. CDR3 residues: CASSGRGEVGGYTF. DNA of the CDR3: TGTGCCAGCAGTGGACGGGGGGAGGTTGGTGGCTACACCTTC. This chain links TRBV25-1 with TRBJ1-2; D perhaps matches TRBD1 (5 bases). The CDR3 sequence is 14 residues long. From germline, CDR1 is MGHDK and CDR2 SYGVNS. The germline V and J ends were trimmed by 4 bases and 7 bases, with 16 bases remaining between them.

This clone came up once. The V and J genes are TRBV24-1 and TRBJ1-2, with D possibly TRBD1 on 5 matching bases. There are 15 residues in the CDR3. Trimming pared 4 bases from V and 5 bases from J, leaving 16 bases between. Germline V gives CDR1 KGHDR, CDR2 SFDVKD. CDR3 sequence (DNA): TGTGCCACCAGTGAGCGTGGCCCGGAGGGGTATGGCTACACCTTC. Translating it yields CATSERGPEGYGYTF.

The CDR3 bases are TGTGCCAGCAGTTACCGGGGGGACAAGGCCTCACCCCTCCACTTT. Encoded protein: CASSYRGDKASPLHF. This chain links TRBV6-6 with TRBJ1-6; the D gene is possibly TRBD1 (6 bases). This CDR3 region has 15 residues. V lost 2 bases to trimming and J lost 10 bases, with 15 bases between them. Germline V lookup: CDR1 MNHNY, CDR2 SVGAGI (reference sequence).

V usage is TRBV7-2 and J usage is TRBJ1-1; maybe TRBD1 (5 bases). Germline lookup yields CDR1 SGHTA and CDR2 FQGNSA. CDR3 length equals 13 residues. V lost 5 bases and J lost 4, with 11 bases in between. Here the CDR3 DNA reads TGTGCCAGCAGCCCCTTCGGGGGCACTGAAGCTTTCTTT. It specifies CASSPFGGTEAFF. The complete variable domain, with remaining parts taken from reference TRBV7-2 and TRBJ1-1, reads GAGVSQSPSNKVTEKGKDVELRCDPISGHTALYWYRQSLGQGLEFLIYFQGNSAPDKSGLPSDRFSAERTGGSVSTLTIQRTQQEDSAVYLCASSPFGGTEAFFGQGTRLTVV.

V gene TRBV27 combines with J gene TRBJ1-1; 7 nucleotides agree with TRBD1. CDR3 length: 16 amino acids. V trimming: 0 bases; J trimming: 6 bases; junction bases outside the gene matches: 10. Germline lookup yields CDR1 MNHEY and CDR2 SMNVEV (reference sequence). The CDR3 nucleotides are TGTGCCAGCAGTTTATCGTGGGGACAGCTAACTTCTGAAGCTTTCTTT. Translated: CASSLSWGQLTSEAFF.

The genes are TRBV27 and TRBJ2-1; TRBD2 is a possible D gene (6 bases). Germline CDR1 is MNHEY and CDR2 is SMNVEV (reference sequence). The V and J ends lost 2 bases and 7 bases respectively, with 15 bases between them. The CDR3 runs 15 residues. The CDR3 spells CASSLGGDVRNEQFF. Here the CDR3 DNA reads TGTGCCAGCAGTTTAGGAGGGGACGTGAGGAATGAGCAGTTCTTC.

This rearrangement joins TRBV9 to TRBJ1-1, with D uncertain. The germline gives CDR1 SGDLS, CDR2 YYNGEE. V gave up 4 bases and J gave up 4 bases, with 8 bases separating them. CDR3 length equals 12 residues. The CDR3 bases are TGTGCCAGCAGCCACCCGGGCACTGAAGCTTTCTTT. It encodes CASSHPGTEAFF.

V and J are TRBV28 and TRBJ2-7; 7 positions match TRBD2. The CDR3 has 15 amino acids. Germline trimming cut 5 bases from V and 5 bases from J; bases unmatched to any gene: 12. Germline CDR1 and CDR2: MDHEN and SYDVKM. This CDR3 reads CASSPTAGRAHEQYF. The CDR3, as DNA: TGTGCCAGCAGTCCGACCGCGGGGAGGGCGCACGAGCAGTACTTC.

This sequence joins TRBV5-4 and TRBJ2-7, with 7 positions matching TRBD1. The CDR3 is 14 residues long. V shed 4 bases and J 0 bases; nucleotides not matched to a gene: 4. From germline, CDR1 is SGHNT and CDR2 YYREEE (reference sequence). CDR3 protein: CASSLWDSSYEQYF. CDR3 in DNA: TGTGCCAGCAGCCTATGGGACAGCTCCTACGAGCAGTACTTC.

The chain joins TRBV5-8 to TRBJ1-6, with D uncertain. Per germline, CDR1 SGHTS and CDR2 YDEGEE. V dropped 2 bases and J dropped 10 bases, with 16 bases sitting between them. This CDR3 region has 15 residues. Written as DNA, the CDR3 is TGTGCCAGCAGCTTTTTCGGAGCGGCGACCTCACCCCTCCACTTT. It specifies CASSFFGAATSPLHF.

With regard to this clone: The DNA is left out, because the CDR3 cannot be placed on it with certainty; the CDR3 is given as TCRdb lists it. V usage is TRBV30 and J usage is TRBJ2-7; the DNA was not compared with TRBD1, the D call given in the table. Both ends counted, the CDR3 spans 13 residues. Germline CDR1 reads GTSNPN; CDR2 reads SVGIG (reference sequence). CDR3 region: CAWSVGPGTGVTF.

The chain combines TRBV6-6 with TRBJ2-2; TRBD2 aligns across 8 bases. The J segment lost 4 bases and the V segment lost 7 bases, leaving 5 bases of the junction unmatched. The germline V gene has CDR1 MNHNY and CDR2 SVGAGI (reference sequence). The CDR3 extends over 14 amino acids. CDR3 sequence: CASKGTSSTGELFF. CDR3 DNA: TGTGCCAGCAAGGGGACTAGTAGCACCGGGGAGCTGTTTTTT.

CDR3 coding DNA: TGTGCCAGCAAAATCGGACAGGGGGTCTATGGCTACACCTTC. Protein sequence: CASKIGQGVYGYTF. The chain recombines TRBV6-5 with TRBJ1-2; 10 bases are shared with TRBD1. The CDR3 totals 14 residues. Germline V gene sequence: CDR1 MNHEY, CDR2 SVGAGI. The V and J ends lost 7 bases and 4 bases, in that order; junction bases with no gene match: 6.

The chain links TRBV18 to TRBJ1-6; 8 bases agree with TRBD1. CDR3 length: 16 residues. V shed 3 bases, J shed 10 bases, and the junction held 11 bases outside the gene matches. Germline CDR1 and CDR2: KGHSH and LQKENI. The CDR3 DNA follows: TGTGCCAGCTCACCGCCCGGACAGGGTTTATTGTCACCCCTCCACTTT. This sequence encodes CASSPPGQGLLSPLHF.